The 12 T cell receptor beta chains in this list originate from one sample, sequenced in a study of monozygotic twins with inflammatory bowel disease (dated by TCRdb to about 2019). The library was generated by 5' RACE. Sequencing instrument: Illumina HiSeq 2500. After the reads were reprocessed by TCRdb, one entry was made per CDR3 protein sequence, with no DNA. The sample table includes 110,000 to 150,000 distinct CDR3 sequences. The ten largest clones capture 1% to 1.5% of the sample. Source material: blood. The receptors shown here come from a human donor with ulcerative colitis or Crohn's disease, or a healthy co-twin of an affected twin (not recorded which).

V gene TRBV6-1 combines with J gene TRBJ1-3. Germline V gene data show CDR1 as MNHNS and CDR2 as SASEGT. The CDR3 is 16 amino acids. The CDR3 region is CASSEEAALGGNTIYF.

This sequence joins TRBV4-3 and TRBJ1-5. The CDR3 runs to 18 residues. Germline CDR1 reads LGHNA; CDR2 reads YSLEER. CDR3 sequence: CASSQDLQGTMGNQPQHF.

The CDR3 here is CASKSDTSGNTIYF. The V call is TRBV12-3 or TRBV12-4, the J call TRBJ1-3; TCRdb designates TRBD1, a call that cannot be tested without DNA. The CDR3 runs 14 residues.

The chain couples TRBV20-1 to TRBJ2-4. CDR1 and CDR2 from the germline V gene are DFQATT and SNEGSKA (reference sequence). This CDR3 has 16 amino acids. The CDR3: CSARDLAGGAKNIQYF.

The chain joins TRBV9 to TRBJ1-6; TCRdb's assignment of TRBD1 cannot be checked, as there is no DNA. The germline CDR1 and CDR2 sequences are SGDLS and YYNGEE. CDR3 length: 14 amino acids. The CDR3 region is CASSVGQGNSPLHF.

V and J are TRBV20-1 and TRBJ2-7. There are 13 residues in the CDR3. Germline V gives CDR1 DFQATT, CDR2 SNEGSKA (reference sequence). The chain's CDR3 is CSAREWPAVEQYF.

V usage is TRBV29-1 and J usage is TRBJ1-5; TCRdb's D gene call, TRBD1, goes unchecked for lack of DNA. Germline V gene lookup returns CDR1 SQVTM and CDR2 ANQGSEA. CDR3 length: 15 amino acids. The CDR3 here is CSVVVVGGSNQPQHF.

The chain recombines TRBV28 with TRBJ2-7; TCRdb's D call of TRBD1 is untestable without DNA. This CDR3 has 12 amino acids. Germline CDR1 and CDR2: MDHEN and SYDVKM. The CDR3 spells CASRPGQGEQYF.

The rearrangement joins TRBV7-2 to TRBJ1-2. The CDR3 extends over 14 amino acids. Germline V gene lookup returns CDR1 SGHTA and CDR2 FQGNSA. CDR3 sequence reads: CASSFGSTNYGYTF.

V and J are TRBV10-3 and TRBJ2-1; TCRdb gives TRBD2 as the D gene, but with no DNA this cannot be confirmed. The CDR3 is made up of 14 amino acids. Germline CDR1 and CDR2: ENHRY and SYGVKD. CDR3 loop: CAIQTSGTGNEQFF.

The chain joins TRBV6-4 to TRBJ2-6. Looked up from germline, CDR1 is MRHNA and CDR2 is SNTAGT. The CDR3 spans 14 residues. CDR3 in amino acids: CASSEQAGANVLTF.

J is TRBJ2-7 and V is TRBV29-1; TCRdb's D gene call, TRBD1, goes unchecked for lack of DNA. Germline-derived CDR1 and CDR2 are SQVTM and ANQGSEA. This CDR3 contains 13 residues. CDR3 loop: CSVRTGGTYEQYF.